What follows are 31 T cell receptor beta chains derived from one specimen sequenced in a study of blood T cell repertoires in COVID-19 (dated by TCRdb to about 2020). Library construction relied on the immunoSEQ multiplex PCR assay. TCRdb obtained this table from immuneACCESS and retained in-frame rearrangements with V and J assigned. These tables miss some clones; where compared with another copy, unresolved V genes account for less than half of the shortfall, and the remainder is unexplained. Recorded for this sample are under 130,000 clones; 88% of them occurred a single time. The ten biggest clones cover about 3% of the sample. The sequenced sample was peripheral blood. These receptors all stem from a human donor in a cohort sampled during active COVID-19.

The CDR3 protein is CASSFSTGRNQPQHF. In DNA, the CDR3 is TGTGCCAGCAGCTTTTCGACAGGCCGCAATCAGCCCCAGCATTTT. The J gene is TRBJ1-5, the V gene TRBV7-2; tentative D call: TRBD1 (6 bases). CDR3 length equals 15 residues. Trimming pared 3 bases from V and 2 bases from J, leaving 11 bases between. Germline V gene data show CDR1 as SGHTA and CDR2 as FQGNSA.

The chain links TRBV18 to TRBJ2-1, with TRBD1 matching over 7 bases. Germline V lookup: CDR1 KGHSH, CDR2 LQKENI. CDR3 size: 14 residues. Trimming took 4 bases from V and 5 from J; bases not matched to a gene: 5. The CDR3 region is CASSLRQGDNEQFF. The CDR3 DNA reads TGTGCCAGCTCACTACGACAGGGTGACAATGAGCAGTTCTTC.

V usage is TRBV5-6 and J usage is TRBJ2-3; D may be TRBD1 (7 bases). The CDR3 is made up of 15 amino acids. The germline V gene has CDR1 SGHDT and CDR2 YYEEEE. V was pared by 3 bases and J by 0 bases, with 11 bases between. The CDR3 DNA sequence: TGTGCCAGCAGCTCCGGGGGACAGAGCACAGATACGCAGTATTTT. Translation gives CASSSGGQSTDTQYF.

This clone has just a few counts. The J gene is TRBJ1-6, the V gene TRBV9; the D is unclear. V was clipped by 7 bases and J by 10 bases, with 15 bases between them. This CDR3 contains 13 residues. Germline CDR1 and CDR2: SGDLS and YYNGEE. The CDR3 loop is CASGRDGLSPLHF. DNA of the CDR3: TGTGCCAGCGGCCGGGATGGCTTATCACCCCTCCACTTT.

The J gene is TRBJ1-2, the V gene TRBV6-4, with unresolved D. CDR3 length equals 14 residues. The V gene's germline CDR1 is MRHNA and CDR2 SNTAGT. V lost 2 bases and J lost 2, with 9 bases in between. Written as DNA, the CDR3 is TGTGCCAGCAGTGACCGGGAGGGAAACTATGGCTACACCTTC. It translates to CASSDREGNYGYTF.

The chain's CDR3 is CAWSVEQSYGYTF. Here the CDR3 DNA reads TGTGCCTGGAGTGTGGAGCAGAGCTATGGCTACACCTTC. The chain employs TRBV30 and TRBJ1-2; D ambiguous. V was clipped by 0 bases and J by 4 bases, with 9 bases between them. The germline V gene has CDR1 GTSNPN and CDR2 SVGIG (reference sequence). The CDR3 loop spans 13 amino acids.

The rearrangement joins TRBV10-2 to TRBJ1-1, with D tentatively TRBD1 (6 bases). Germline CDR1 reads WSHSY; CDR2 reads SAAADI. V dropped 7 bases and J dropped 4 bases, with 13 bases sitting between them. This CDR3 comprises 13 residues. CDR3 protein: CASTGGGFTEAFF. CDR3 bases: TGCGCCAGCACTGGGGGGGGCTTCACTGAAGCTTTCTTT.

The J gene is TRBJ2-4, the V gene TRBV19, with 10 nucleotides matching TRBD1. V trimming: 5 bases; J trimming: 4 bases; junction bases outside the gene matches: 2. This CDR3 region has 14 residues. Germline V gives CDR1 LNHDA, CDR2 SQIVND (reference sequence). CDR3 DNA sequence: TGTGCCAGTAGTTCGGGACAGGGGAAAAACATTCAGTACTTC. It encodes CASSSGQGKNIQYF. Based on the CDR3 plus reference TRBV19 and TRBJ2-4, the full variable domain is DGGITQSPKYLFRKEGQNVTLSCEQNLNHDAMYWYRQDPGQGLRLIYYSQIVNDFQKGDIAEGYSVSREKKESFPLTVTSAQKNPTAFYLCASSSGQGKNIQYFGAGTRLSVL.

The chain is built from TRBV2 and TRBJ1-1, with unresolved D. The CDR3 length is 14 residues. Between the trimmed V and J ends, which lost 2 bases and 1 base, there was a span of 8 bases. The germline gives CDR1 SNHLY, CDR2 FYNNEI. The CDR3 DNA reads as TGTGCCAGCAGTGAATCTACAGCGAACACTGAAGCTTTCTTT. Translated, it gives CASSESTANTEAFF.

The rearrangement links TRBV28 to TRBJ2-5, with D maybe TRBD1 (5 bases). This CDR3 comprises 16 residues. V was trimmed by 8 bases and J by 2 bases, leaving 21 bases between them. CDR1 and CDR2 from the germline V gene are MDHEN and SYDVKM. The CDR3 coding sequence is TGTGCCAGCCCCAGGGCCGCCGGACACCTACAAGAGACCCAGTACTTC. As protein: CASPRAAGHLQETQYF.

V usage is TRBV11-2 and J usage is TRBJ1-1, with D possibly TRBD1 on 6 matching bases. The CDR3 totals 13 residues. Germline V gives CDR1 SGHAT, CDR2 FQNNGV. Trimming cost V 0 bases and J 6 bases, with 8 bases left between them. The CDR3 nucleotides are TGTGCCAGCAGCTTAGAGGGGGCGTCTGAAGCTTTCTTT. Its translation is CASSLEGASEAFF. The entire variable domain, with the rest obtained from reference TRBV11-2 and TRBJ1-1, is as follows: EAGVAQSPRYKIIEKRQSVAFWCNPISGHATLYWYQQILGQGPKLLIQFQNNGVVDDSQLPKDRFSAERLKGVDSTLKIQPAKLEDSAVYLCASSLEGASEAFFGQGTRLTVV.

This sequence joins TRBV19 and TRBJ2-1; D remains ambiguous. V was clipped by 4 bases and J by 3 bases, with 10 bases between them. This CDR3 comprises 14 residues. CDR1 and CDR2 from the germline V gene are LNHDA and SQIVND (reference sequence). The CDR3 DNA reads as TGTGCCAGTAGTACCGCGACTCGCTACAATGAGCAGTTCTTC. It codes for CASSTATRYNEQFF.

The sample holds many counts of this clone. The chain links TRBV4-3 to TRBJ2-7; a possible D gene is TRBD2 (6 bases). CDR3 size: 13 residues. Trimming removed 5 bases at V and 3 bases at J, with 11 bases between. The germline CDR1 and CDR2 sequences are LGHNA and YSLEER. Here the CDR3 reads CASSAGLRYEQYF. The CDR3 DNA reads TGCGCCAGCAGCGCGGGACTGCGCTACGAGCAGTACTTC.

This clone was seen a few times. The chain links TRBV6-2 or TRBV6-3 to TRBJ2-1, with D possibly being TRBD1 (6 bases). The ends were cut back, 1 base at V and 13 bases at J, with 14 bases in the middle. Germline lookup yields CDR1 MNHEY and CDR2 SVGEGT. CDR3 length: 13 amino acids. The CDR3 nucleotides read TGTGCCAGCAGTTACTACCCTGGGGACATACAGTTCTTC. It specifies CASSYYPGDIQFF.

This CDR3 reads CASSLLNSNQPQHF. CDR3 sequence (DNA): TGTGCCAGCAGTTTACTAAATAGCAATCAGCCCCAGCATTTT. The J gene is TRBJ1-5, the V gene TRBV27, with D unresolved. V lost 2 bases and J lost 0, with 5 bases in between. This CDR3 is 14 amino acids long. CDR1 is MNHEY and CDR2 is SMNVEV in the germline V gene (reference sequence).

In its sample, this clone was seen a few times. The chain uses TRBV6-2 or TRBV6-3 and TRBJ1-3; 9 nucleotides align to TRBD1. The CDR3 is made up of 18 amino acids. The germline V gene encodes CDR1 MNHEY and CDR2 SVGEGT. V shed 2 bases, J shed 0 bases, and the junction held 8 bases outside the gene matches. The CDR3 loop is CASSYRTGGPTSGNTIYF. DNA for the CDR3: TGTGCCAGCAGTTACCGAACAGGGGGCCCCACCTCTGGAAACACCATATATTTT.

This clone occurred a few times. The chain combines TRBV7-9 with TRBJ1-2; the match to TRBD1 covers 11 bases. Germline CDR1 is SEHNR and CDR2 is FQNEAQ (reference sequence). The CDR3 covers 16 residues. Trimming at V came to 1 base and at J to 8 bases, leaving 9 bases not matched to a gene. CDR3 amino acids: CASSLVGVGQGAGYTF. As DNA, the CDR3 is TGTGCCAGCAGCTTAGTGGGCGTAGGACAGGGGGCAGGCTACACCTTC.

V is TRBV6-5 and J is TRBJ2-7; 10 bases are shared with TRBD2. The germline V gene encodes CDR1 MNHEY and CDR2 SVGAGI. The CDR3 runs 15 residues. Trimming cost V 6 bases and J 2 bases; bases outside gene matches: 7. CDR3 nucleotides: TGTGCCAGCAGAGACTTGAGCGGGAGGGCCTACGAGCAGTACTTC. It yields the protein CASRDLSGRAYEQYF.

The V call is TRBV6-2 or TRBV6-3, the J call TRBJ1-6; maybe TRBD1 (5 bases). Germline CDR1 and CDR2: MNHEY and SVGEGT. The CDR3 length is 14 residues. Trimming removed 2 bases at V and 5 bases at J, with 7 bases between. The CDR3 loop is CASSYRGDNSPLHF. The CDR3, as DNA: TGTGCCAGCAGTTACAGGGGCGATAATTCACCCCTCCACTTT.

The sample holds one count of this clone. This chain joins TRBV2 and TRBJ1-1, with 10 bases aligning to TRBD1. The germline gives CDR1 SNHLY, CDR2 FYNNEI. Trimming removed 5 bases from V and 3 bases from J; junction bases left unmatched: 3. The CDR3 runs to 14 residues. The CDR3 region has the DNA TGTGCCAGCAGTCGACAGGGGGCGGACACTGAAGCTTTCTTT. Its translation is CASSRQGADTEAFF.

This chain connects TRBV5-6 to TRBJ2-1; D perhaps matches TRBD2 (5 bases). The CDR3 consists of 14 residues. CDR1 SGHDT and CDR2 YYEEEE come from the germline V gene. The ends were cut back, 0 bases at V and 15 bases at J, with 19 bases in the middle. The CDR3 DNA reads TGTGCCAGCAGCTTGGGCCTGTTGGGCGGGCAGTCGTTCTTC. Translated, it gives CASSLGLLGGQSFF.

The J gene is TRBJ2-1, the V gene TRBV11-2; 10 positions match TRBD2. The ends lost 6 bases at V and 5 bases at J; junction bases unmatched: 4. Germline V lookup: CDR1 SGHAT, CDR2 FQNNGV. This CDR3 is built from 14 residues. This chain's CDR3 is CASSWTSGNNEQFF. The CDR3 bases are TGTGCCAGCAGTTGGACTAGCGGAAACAATGAGCAGTTCTTC.

The chain joins TRBV18 to TRBJ2-7; 9 nucleotides agree with TRBD1. Germline trimming cut 5 bases from V and 0 bases from J; bases unmatched to any gene: 5. The CDR3 extends over 15 amino acids. Germline loops: CDR1 KGHSH, CDR2 LQKENI. CDR3 sequence (DNA): TGTGCCAGCTCAGTAGGGACAGGGTACTCCTACGAGCAGTACTTC. This sequence encodes CASSVGTGYSYEQYF.

CDR3 nucleotide sequence: TGCGCCAGCAGCCAACTGGGGCTTATGGGAACGAAAGCTTTCTTT. This codes for CASSQLGLMGTKAFF. This chain links TRBV4-1 with TRBJ1-1; possible D gene TRBD1, 5 bases. V gave up 2 bases and J gave up 9 bases, with 19 bases separating them. This CDR3 spans 15 amino acids. Germline V lookup: CDR1 MGHRA, CDR2 YSYEKL.

The rearrangement uses TRBV7-9 and TRBJ2-2; 9 positions match TRBD2. V was clipped by 5 bases and J by 6 bases; unmatched bases: 13. CDR1 is SEHNR, CDR2 FQNEAQ, per germline (reference sequence). CDR3 length: 17 amino acids. DNA of the CDR3: TGTGCCAGCAGCAAAACCCCGGGACTAGCTGTCCCCGGGGAGCTGTTTTTT. This translates into CASSKTPGLAVPGELFF.

Only a few counts were recorded for this clone. This chain uses TRBV7-6 with TRBJ2-2; 9 bases are a match to TRBD1. Germline values: CDR1 SGHVS, CDR2 FNYEAQ. There are 17 residues in the CDR3. Trimming cost V 5 bases and J 3 bases; bases outside gene matches: 10. Written as DNA, the CDR3 is TGTGCCAGCAGCCCCGGGACAGGGAGGAGAGACACCGGGGAGCTGTTTTTT. Its translation: CASSPGTGRRDTGELFF.

V is TRBV9 and J is TRBJ2-1; 9 bases map to TRBD2. Per the germline V gene, CDR1 is SGDLS and CDR2 is YYNGEE. This CDR3 spans 14 amino acids. V shed 2 bases and J 7 bases; nucleotides not matched to a gene: 4. The CDR3 spells CASSVSGRRNEQFF. CDR3 DNA: TGTGCCAGCAGCGTCAGCGGGAGGAGGAATGAGCAGTTCTTC. Combining the CDR3 with reference TRBV9 and TRBJ2-1 gives the whole variable domain DSGVTQTPKHLITATGQRVTLRCSPRSGDLSVYWYQQSLDQGLQFLIQYYNGEERAKGNILERFSAQQFPDLHSELNLSSLELGDSALYFCASSVSGRRNEQFFGPGTRLTVL.

This clone appeared once. J is TRBJ2-6 and V is TRBV18; D is uncertain. The CDR3 loop spans 15 amino acids. Germline V gene sequence: CDR1 KGHSH, CDR2 LQKENI. With 1 base removed from V and 0 bases from J, the gap between germline ends came to 4 bases. CDR3 nucleotides: TGTGCCAGCTCACCACAGAGCTCTGGGGCCAACGTCCTGACTTTC. Translation: CASSPQSSGANVLTF. Combining the CDR3 with reference TRBV18 and TRBJ2-6 gives the whole variable domain NAGVMQNPRHLVRRRGQEARLRCSPMKGHSHVYWYRQLPEEGLKFMVYLQKENIIDESGMPKERFSAEFPKEGPSILRIQQVVRGDSAAYFCASSPQSSGANVLTFGAGSRLTVL.

V is TRBV4-2 and J is TRBJ1-5; 11 positions match TRBD1. This CDR3 comprises 14 residues. V lost 4 bases, J lost 7 bases, and 3 bases stayed unmatched. Looked up from germline, CDR1 is LGHNA and CDR2 is YNFKEQ. This CDR3 is CASSPDRGQQPQHF. The DNA of the CDR3 is TGTGCCAGCAGCCCGGACAGGGGGCAACAGCCCCAGCATTTT.

This sequence joins TRBV7-6 and TRBJ2-1; D is unresolved. This CDR3 is 15 amino acids long. Germline CDR1 reads SGHVS; CDR2 reads FNYEAQ. Trimming removed 5 bases at V and 10 bases at J, with 21 bases between. The CDR3 loop is CASSPAGGALPEQFF. In DNA form, the CDR3 reads TGTGCCAGCAGCCCTGCTGGCGGAGCTCTCCCCGAGCAGTTCTTC.

CDR3 in amino acids: CASSWGGNTEAFF. The CDR3 nucleotides are TGTGCCAGTAGCTGGGGGGGGAACACTGAAGCTTTCTTT. The J gene is TRBJ1-1, the V gene TRBV19, with D possibly being TRBD1 (5 bases). Germline assignment: CDR1 LNHDA and CDR2 SQIVND (reference sequence). V lost 6 bases, J lost 1 base, and 9 bases lay in between. CDR3 length: 13 amino acids.